This passage covers 23 T cell receptor beta chains from one sample sequenced in a study of blood T cell repertoires in COVID-19 (dated by TCRdb to the early 2020s). Libraries were made using the immunoSEQ multiplex PCR assay. In TCRdb, the immuneACCESS table is reduced to in-frame sequences with V and J assigned. These tables do not hold every clone; where another copy was compared, an unresolved V gene accounts for under half, and the others remain unexplained. Across this sample there are 110,000 or so clones, with roughly 85% seen only once. The ten largest account for around 3.5% of the sample. Sequencing was carried out using peripheral blood. Receptor source: a man aged 35-49 years with acute or convalescent COVID-19.

The chain couples TRBV7-3 to TRBJ2-3, with 7 bases that match TRBD1. The germline gives CDR1 SGHTA, CDR2 FQGTGA. The V segment lost 5 bases and the J segment 7 bases; nucleotides outside the gene matches: 9. The CDR3 extends over 14 amino acids. The CDR3, as DNA: TGTGCCAGCAGCGTCGACCGGGACAGCAATACGCAGTATTTT. Amino acids: CASSVDRDSNTQYF. Full variable domain (rest looked up from reference TRBV7-3 and TRBJ2-3): GAGVSQTPSNKVTEKGKYVELRCDPISGHTALYWYRQSLGQGPEFLIYFQGTGAADDSGLPNDRFFAVRPEGSVSTLKIQRTERGDSAVYLCASSVDRDSNTQYFGPGTRLTVL.

The rearrangement joins TRBV27 to TRBJ2-7; the match to TRBD1 covers 11 bases. The CDR3 loop spans 15 amino acids. Germline V lookup: CDR1 MNHEY, CDR2 SMNVEV (reference sequence). With V trimmed by 4 bases and J by 6 bases, 8 bases remained unmatched. The DNA for the CDR3 is TGTGCCAGCAGTTACTCCGGGACAGGGGGTTCCGAGCAGTACTTC. Translation gives CASSYSGTGGSEQYF.

This clone was counted a single time. The V call is TRBV5-4, the J call TRBJ1-1; a possible D gene is TRBD1 (6 bases). Germline CDR1 and CDR2: SGHNT and YYREEE (reference sequence). V lost 0 bases, J lost 1 base, and 10 bases lay in between. The length of the CDR3 is 15 residues. As DNA, the CDR3 is TGTGCCAGCAGCTTGGTTTTGGGGGCGAACACTGAAGCTTTCTTT. Protein product: CASSLVLGANTEAFF.

DNA for the CDR3: TGCAGTGCTAGTCCCTACTCGGTCACCGGGGAGCTGTTTTTT. Its protein product is CSASPYSVTGELFF. This sequence joins TRBV20-1 and TRBJ2-2; D gene ambiguous. This CDR3 spans 14 amino acids. V was shortened by 3 bases and J by 4 bases, with 12 bases between the two germline ends. Germline V CDR1 and CDR2: DFQATT, SNEGSKA (reference sequence).

The chain uses TRBV5-6 and TRBJ2-1; possible D gene TRBD2, 6 bases. The CDR3 is 16 amino acids. The germline V gene encodes CDR1 SGHDT and CDR2 YYEEEE. Trimming removed 1 base from V and 0 bases from J, with 11 bases in between. CDR3 in amino acids: CASSLRGGNSYNEQFF. CDR3 nucleotides: TGTGCCAGCAGCTTGAGGGGCGGGAACTCCTACAATGAGCAGTTCTTC.

This rearrangement joins TRBV2 to TRBJ2-5; D may be TRBD1 (6 bases). Germline values: CDR1 SNHLY, CDR2 FYNNEI. CDR3 size: 15 residues. The V gene lost 8 bases and the J gene lost 5 bases, with 21 bases spanning the gap. CDR3 DNA sequence: TGTGCCAGCCGAAGACAGGCCGGCTGGCTGGAGACCCAGTACTTC. Protein: CASRRQAGWLETQYF.

The sample holds a few counts of this clone. Other DNA sequences within the sample encode an identical CDR3. This chain uses TRBV19 with TRBJ2-4, with a weak D call TRBD2 (6 bases). Germline CDR1 is LNHDA and CDR2 is SQIVND (reference sequence). The CDR3 runs 17 residues. Trimming shortened V by 5 bases and J by 2 bases, and 19 bases separated the two germline ends. DNA for the CDR3: TGTGCCAGTAGTTGGGGGGTCGGGGTGTCTACCAAAAACATTCAGTACTTC. This translates into CASSWGVGVSTKNIQYF.

This chain's CDR3 is CASSSNRVPEAFF. CDR3 nucleotide sequence: TGTGCCAGCAGCTCCAACAGGGTCCCTGAAGCTTTCTTT. The V gene is TRBV13, the J gene TRBJ1-1; possible D gene TRBD1, 6 bases. The CDR3 is made up of 13 amino acids. Germline loops: CDR1 PRHDT, CDR2 FYEKMQ (reference sequence). Trimming pared 4 bases from V and 6 bases from J, leaving 12 bases between. The full variable domain, with the rest looked up from reference TRBV13 and TRBJ1-1, is AAGVIQSPRHLIKEKRETATLKCYPIPRHDTVYWYQQGPGQDPQFLISFYEKMQSDKGSIPDRFSAQQFSDYHSELNMSSLELGDSALYFCASSSNRVPEAFFGQGTRLTVV.

This chain connects TRBV7-2 to TRBJ2-7, with TRBD1 matching over 7 bases. Germline CDR1 and CDR2: SGHTA and FQGNSA. The CDR3 loop spans 14 amino acids. V was pared by 3 bases and J by 1 base, with 3 bases of the junction left unmatched. This chain's CDR3 is CASSLYRGSYEQYF. The CDR3 nucleotides read TGTGCCAGCAGCTTGTACAGGGGATCCTACGAGCAGTACTTC.

As DNA, the CDR3 is TGCGCCAGCAGCCAAGAGTACAGGGTAGGGACTGAAGCTTTCTTT. This gives the protein CASSQEYRVGTEAFF. The chain carries TRBV4-3 and TRBJ1-1; perhaps TRBD1 as D (6 bases). This CDR3 has 15 residues. V dropped 0 bases and J dropped 5 bases, with 13 bases sitting between them. CDR1 and CDR2 from the germline V gene are LGHNA and YSLEER.

The chain combines TRBV6-1 with TRBJ1-2; D might be TRBD1 (6 bases). The germline V gene has CDR1 MNHNS and CDR2 SASEGT. The CDR3 length is 15 residues. Trimming removed 2 bases from V and 4 bases from J, with 14 bases in between. CDR3 in amino acids: CASSETLTGPYGYTF. The CDR3 bases are TGTGCCAGCAGTGAAACCCTGACAGGCCCCTATGGCTACACCTTC.

This chain links TRBV9 with TRBJ1-1; 9 bases match TRBD1. Germline V gene lookup returns CDR1 SGDLS and CDR2 YYNGEE. Unmatched junction bases numbered 8, after V lost 4 bases and J lost 1 base. This CDR3 contains 16 residues. The CDR3 here is CASSPGQGLTNTEAFF. The DNA for the CDR3 is TGTGCCAGCAGCCCTGGACAGGGGCTAACGAACACTGAAGCTTTCTTT. The variable domain in full, completed from reference TRBV9 and TRBJ1-1, reads DSGVTQTPKHLITATGQRVTLRCSPRSGDLSVYWYQQSLDQGLQFLIQYYNGEERAKGNILERFSAQQFPDLHSELNLSSLELGDSALYFCASSPGQGLTNTEAFFGQGTRLTVV.

This chain uses TRBV5-6 with TRBJ2-7; no clear D gene. Germline V gene lookup returns CDR1 SGHDT and CDR2 YYEEEE. CDR3 length: 13 residues. V lost 3 bases to trimming and J lost 4 bases, with 11 bases between them. The CDR3 DNA follows: TGTGCCAGCAGCTCCATGCTCAGATACGAGCAGTACTTC. Protein sequence: CASSSMLRYEQYF.

The V and J genes are TRBV7-9 and TRBJ2-3; 8 bases agree with TRBD2. J gave up 0 bases and V 8 bases, and 4 bases lay outside the gene matches. The CDR3 contains 14 residues. Germline assignment: CDR1 SEHNR and CDR2 FQNEAQ (reference sequence). CDR3 residues: CASGERGSTDTQYF. The CDR3 DNA reads as TGTGCCAGCGGAGAGCGGGGGAGCACAGATACGCAGTATTTT.

This chain uses TRBV7-9 with TRBJ2-7, with a weak D call TRBD1 (6 bases). Trimming left V 5 bases short and J 0 bases short, with 17 bases between. Germline V gene data show CDR1 as SEHNR and CDR2 as FQNEAQ (reference sequence). CDR3 length equals 16 residues. CDR3 DNA sequence: TGTGCCAGCAGCAGGCCTGGACAGTGGCTCTCCTACGAGCAGTACTTC. The encoded protein is CASSRPGQWLSYEQYF.

The chain joins TRBV6-2 or TRBV6-3 to TRBJ2-1, with D maybe TRBD2 (6 bases). There are 15 residues in the CDR3. The germline V gene has CDR1 MNHEY and CDR2 SVGEGT. V gave up 5 bases and J gave up 5 bases, with 16 bases separating them. The DNA of the CDR3 is TGTGCCAGCAGTCTCTGGGAGGACCACAACAATGAGCAGTTCTTC. This gives the protein CASSLWEDHNNEQFF.

V usage is TRBV7-8 and J usage is TRBJ2-6; tentatively, D is TRBD2 (6 bases). Trimming took off 6 bases at V and 4 bases at J, with 13 bases between the two ends. CDR1 and CDR2 (germline): SGHVS, FQNEAQ. This CDR3 has 15 residues. The CDR3 DNA follows: TGTGCCAGCAGGCCACTAGCTGCCGGGGCCAACGTCCTGACTTTC. This gives the protein CASRPLAAGANVLTF. Looking up the rest from reference TRBV7-8 and TRBJ2-6 gives the full variable domain: GAGVSQSPRYKVAKRGQDVALRCDPISGHVSLFWYQQALGQGPEFLTYFQNEAQLDKSGLPSDRFFAERPEGSVSTLKIQRTQQEDSAVYLCASRPLAAGANVLTFGAGSRLTVL.

The chain is built from TRBV19 and TRBJ2-1; a weak D match, TRBD2 (6 bases). Germline V lookup: CDR1 LNHDA, CDR2 SQIVND (reference sequence). V lost 6 bases and J 0 bases, leaving 18 bases between the germline ends. CDR3 length equals 17 residues. Here the CDR3 DNA reads TGTGCCAGTAGCCGACGAATACTAGCCTCCTCCTACAATGAGCAGTTCTTC. Protein sequence: CASSRRILASSYNEQFF.

The chain joins TRBV9 to TRBJ2-5, with TRBD2 as a possible D gene (5 bases). Trimming cost V 0 bases and J 2 bases, with 11 bases left between them. Germline CDR1 SGDLS, CDR2 YYNGEE. The CDR3 has 15 residues. This CDR3 reads CASSVDAGGQETQYF. The CDR3 coding sequence is TGTGCCAGCAGCGTAGATGCGGGCGGACAAGAGACCCAGTACTTC.

The V call is TRBV24-1, the J call TRBJ2-2, with unresolved D. V was trimmed by 8 bases and J by 4 bases, leaving 7 bases between them. Germline assignment: CDR1 KGHDR and CDR2 SFDVKD. The CDR3 contains 12 residues. In nucleotides, the CDR3 is TGTGCCACCAAACGGTTCACCGGGGAGCTGTTTTTT. Translation: CATKRFTGELFF.

This chain links TRBV9 with TRBJ2-1, with a tentative D call TRBD1 (6 bases). Looked up from germline, CDR1 is SGDLS and CDR2 is YYNGEE. The CDR3 totals 14 residues. V dropped 3 bases and J dropped 12 bases, with 19 bases sitting between them. In DNA form, the CDR3 reads TGTGCCAGCAGCGCGTCCGGGACGCAACAGGGGCAGTTCTTC. Residues: CASSASGTQQGQFF.

A few counts support this clone. The chain couples TRBV2 to TRBJ1-5; tentative D call: TRBD1 (6 bases). Trimming left V 6 bases short and J 4 bases short, with 10 bases between. Germline-derived CDR1 and CDR2 are SNHLY and FYNNEI. The CDR3 consists of 13 residues. The CDR3 here is CASRDSANQPQHF. For the CDR3, the DNA is TGTGCCAGCAGGGACAGCGCGAATCAGCCCCAGCATTTT.

V gene TRBV5-4 combines with J gene TRBJ2-1; TRBD1 is a possible D gene (6 bases). Deletions cut 4 bases from V and 7 bases from J, with 12 bases between. The CDR3 spans 13 residues. The germline V gene has CDR1 SGHNT and CDR2 YYREEE (reference sequence). The CDR3 DNA sequence: TGTGCCAGCAGCATAGACAGGAATAATGAGCAGTTCTTC. Translation gives CASSIDRNNEQFF.